The sequence of this T cell receptor (beta chain) was determined in a study of blood T cell repertoires in COVID-19. Study information: T cells, B-cell-depleted T cells, or PBMCs supplied cDNA or gDNA.

Clones were sequenced by immunoSEQ multiplex PCR, and TCRdb holds only the in-frame ones, with some missing. The sample includes around 160,000 clones, around 80% of them seen just once. The germline V gene encodes CDR1 SGHAT and CDR2 FQDESV (reference sequence). The CDR3 is made up of 15 amino acids. Deletions cut 3 bases from V and 10 bases from J, with 16 bases between. Participant-reported clinical history was the basis for cohort assignment. This sequence originates from a man between 40 and 49 years old who had recovered from COVID-19. Input material: PBMCs or T cells enriched from blood (not recorded which). The chain recombines TRBV11-1 with TRBJ1-6; perhaps TRBD1 as D (5 bases). CDR3 loop: CASSFGAGDASPLHF. The DNA for the CDR3 is TGTGCCAGCAGCTTTGGGGCGGGAGACGCATCACCCCTCCACTTT.